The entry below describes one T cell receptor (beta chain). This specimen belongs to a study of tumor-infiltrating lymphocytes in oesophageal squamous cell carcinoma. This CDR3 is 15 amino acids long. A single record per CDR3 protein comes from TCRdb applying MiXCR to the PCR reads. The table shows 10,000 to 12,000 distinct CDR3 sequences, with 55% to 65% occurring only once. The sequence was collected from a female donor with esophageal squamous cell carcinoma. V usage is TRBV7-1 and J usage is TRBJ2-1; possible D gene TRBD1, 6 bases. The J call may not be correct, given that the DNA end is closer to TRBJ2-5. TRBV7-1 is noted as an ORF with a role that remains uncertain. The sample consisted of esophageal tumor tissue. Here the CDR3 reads CASTGQSHGGETQYF. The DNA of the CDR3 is TGTGCCAGCACCGGACAGTCCCACGGCGGGGAGACCCAGTACTTC.